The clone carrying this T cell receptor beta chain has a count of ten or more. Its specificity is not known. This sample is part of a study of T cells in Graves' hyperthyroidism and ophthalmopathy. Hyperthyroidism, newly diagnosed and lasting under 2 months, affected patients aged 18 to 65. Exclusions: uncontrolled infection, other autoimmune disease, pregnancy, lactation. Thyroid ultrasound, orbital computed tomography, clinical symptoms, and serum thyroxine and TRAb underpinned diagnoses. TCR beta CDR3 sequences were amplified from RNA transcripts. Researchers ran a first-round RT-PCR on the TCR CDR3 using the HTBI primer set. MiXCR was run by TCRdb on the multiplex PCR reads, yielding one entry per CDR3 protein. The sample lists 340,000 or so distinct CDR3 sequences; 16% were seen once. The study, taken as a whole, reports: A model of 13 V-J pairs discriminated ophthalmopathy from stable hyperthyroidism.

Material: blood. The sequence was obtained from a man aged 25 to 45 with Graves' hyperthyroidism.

The CDR3 DNA reads TGTGCCAGCAGTCGACCCCCCTACGAGCAGTACTTC. Protein product: CASSRPPYEQYF. This chain links TRBV6-1 with TRBJ2-7, with unresolved D. The V gene's germline CDR1 is MNHNS and CDR2 SASEGT. This CDR3 is 12 amino acids long. Trimming shortened V by 5 bases and J by 2 bases, and 7 bases separated the two germline ends.